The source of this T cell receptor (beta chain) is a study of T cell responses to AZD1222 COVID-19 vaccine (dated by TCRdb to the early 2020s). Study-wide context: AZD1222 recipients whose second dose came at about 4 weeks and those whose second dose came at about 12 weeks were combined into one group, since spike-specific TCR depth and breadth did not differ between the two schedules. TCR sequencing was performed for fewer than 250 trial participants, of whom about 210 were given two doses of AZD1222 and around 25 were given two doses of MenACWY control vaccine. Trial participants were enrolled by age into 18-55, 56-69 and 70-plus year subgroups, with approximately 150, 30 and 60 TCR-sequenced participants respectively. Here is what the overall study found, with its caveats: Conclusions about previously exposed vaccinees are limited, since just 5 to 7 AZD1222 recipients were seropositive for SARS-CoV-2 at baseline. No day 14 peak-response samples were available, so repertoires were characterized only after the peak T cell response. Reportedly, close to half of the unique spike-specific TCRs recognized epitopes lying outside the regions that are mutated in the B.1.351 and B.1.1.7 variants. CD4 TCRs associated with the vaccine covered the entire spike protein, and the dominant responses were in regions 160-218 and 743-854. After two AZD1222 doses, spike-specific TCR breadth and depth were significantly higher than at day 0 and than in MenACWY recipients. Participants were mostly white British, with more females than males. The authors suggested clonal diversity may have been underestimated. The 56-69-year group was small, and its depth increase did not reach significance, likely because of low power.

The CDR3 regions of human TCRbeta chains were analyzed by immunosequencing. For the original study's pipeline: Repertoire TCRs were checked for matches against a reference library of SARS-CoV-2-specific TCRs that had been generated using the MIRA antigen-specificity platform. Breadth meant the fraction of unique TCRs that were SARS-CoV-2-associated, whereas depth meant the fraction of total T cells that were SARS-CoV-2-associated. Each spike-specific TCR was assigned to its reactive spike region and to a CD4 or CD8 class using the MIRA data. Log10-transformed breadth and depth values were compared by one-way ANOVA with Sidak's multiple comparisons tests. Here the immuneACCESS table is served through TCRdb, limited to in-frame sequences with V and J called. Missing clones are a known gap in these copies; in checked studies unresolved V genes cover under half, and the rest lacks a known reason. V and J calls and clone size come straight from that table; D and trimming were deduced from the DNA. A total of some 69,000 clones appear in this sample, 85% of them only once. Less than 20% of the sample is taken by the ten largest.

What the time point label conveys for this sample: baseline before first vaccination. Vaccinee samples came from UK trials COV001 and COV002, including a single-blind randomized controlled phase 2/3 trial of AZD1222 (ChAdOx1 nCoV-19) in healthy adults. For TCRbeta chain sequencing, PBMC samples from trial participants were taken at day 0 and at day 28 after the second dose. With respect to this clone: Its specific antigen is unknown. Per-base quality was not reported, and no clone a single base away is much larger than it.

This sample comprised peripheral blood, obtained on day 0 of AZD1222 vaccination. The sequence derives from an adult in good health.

The CDR3 region reads CASSWGTVSGNTIYF. The nucleotides read TGTGCCAGCAGCTGGGGGACCGTCTCTGGAAACACCATATATTTT. The receptor chain draws on TRBV5-8 and TRBJ1-3; the D segment could be TRBD1, given 5 matching bases. The CDR3, from cysteine to phenylalanine, totals 15 residues. Only the CDR3 region is kept as DNA, spanning 45 bases read in frame from base 1. V loses 3 bases, J loses 0 bases, and the germline ends lie 10 bases apart. From a lookup of the germline V gene, CDR1 and CDR2 are SGHTS and YDEGEE.